One sample yielded the 17 T cell receptor beta chains listed below, sequenced in a study of cytomegalovirus exposure and HLA in healthy donors. With 60 Vbeta and 13 Jbeta primers, the PCR was carried out. Assay: immunoSEQ multiplex PCR; the TCRdb copy retains only in-frame clones and omits some. This sample carries 110,000 or so clones, about 61% of them seen once, and the ten largest clones take about 8.3%. The sample consisted of PBMCs. These receptors were taken from a man aged 18 to 35 in good health and CMV-seropositive.

This clone was detected once. The chain recombines TRBV25-1 with TRBJ2-5; 9 nucleotides line up with TRBD2. V shed 2 bases and J 4 bases; nucleotides not matched to a gene: 14. CDR3 size: 18 residues. The germline V gene encodes CDR1 MGHDK and CDR2 SYGVNS. CDR3 sequence (DNA): TGTGCCAGCAGTGAAGGGGAGGCGGGCGGGGGGGCTCTAGAGACCCAGTACTTC. Protein: CASSEGEAGGGALETQYF.

The J gene is TRBJ2-3, the V gene TRBV6-6, with TRBD2 as a possible D gene (6 bases). Germline CDR1 is MNHNY and CDR2 is SVGAGI (reference sequence). The CDR3 totals 15 residues. Between the trimmed V and J ends, which lost 2 bases and 1 base, there was a span of 10 bases. DNA for the CDR3: TGTGCCAGCAGTTACGCGGGCGGGGGCACAGATACGCAGTATTTT. It encodes CASSYAGGGTDTQYF.

The V and J genes are TRBV27 and TRBJ2-6; a possible D gene is TRBD1 (5 bases). The germline V gene encodes CDR1 MNHEY and CDR2 SMNVEV (reference sequence). The CDR3 has 21 amino acids. Trimming shortened V by 3 bases and J by 0 bases, and 24 bases separated the two germline ends. CDR3 sequence reads: CASSFKGPRSILDSGANVLTF. The CDR3, as DNA: TGTGCCAGCAGTTTTAAGGGGCCCAGGAGTATACTCGACTCTGGGGCCAACGTCCTGACTTTC.

This clone appeared a few times. This chain links TRBV30 with TRBJ2-7; TRBD1 aligns across 7 bases. The CDR3 runs 18 residues. The J segment lost 0 bases and the V segment lost 5 bases, leaving 19 bases of the junction unmatched. Germline-derived CDR1 and CDR2 are GTSNPN and SVGIG (reference sequence). The CDR3 is CAWQGLEKGGPYSYEQYV. CDR3 DNA sequence: TGTGCCTGGCAGGGCTTGGAGAAAGGGGGCCCTTACTCCTACGAGCAGTACGTC.

The rearrangement joins TRBV1 to TRBJ2-1; the table names TRBD2, a call not compared with the DNA. TRBV1 is assigned pseudogene status. This CDR3 has 16 residues. CDR3 amino acids: CTSSHRRTSVYNEQFF. The CDR3 DNA follows: TGCACCAGCAGCCACCGTCGGACTAGCGTATACAATGAGCAGTTCTTC.

This clone has just a few counts. This sequence joins TRBV5-5 and TRBJ1-1; TRBD1 aligns across 7 bases. The J segment lost 1 base and the V segment lost 2 bases, leaving 5 bases of the junction unmatched. The CDR3 spans 15 residues. In germline, CDR1 is SGHKS, CDR2 YYEKEE (reference sequence). As DNA, the CDR3 is TGTGCCAGCAGCTTTAGACAGGGCCCGAACACTGAAGCTTTCTTT. It is translated as CASSFRQGPNTEAFF.

V is TRBV19 and J is TRBJ1-1, with no clear D. V shed 7 bases and J shed 1 base, with 10 bases lying between them. This CDR3 region has 13 residues. Germline V gene lookup returns CDR1 LNHDA and CDR2 SQIVND (reference sequence). CDR3 residues: CASKLMANTEAFF. Here the CDR3 DNA reads TGTGCCAGTAAGTTGATGGCGAACACTGAAGCTTTCTTT.

This clone occurred a few times. The chain has TRBV7-2 and TRBJ1-4, with 7 bases aligning to TRBD1. Unmatched junction bases numbered 5, after V lost 5 bases and J lost 5 bases. The germline V gene encodes CDR1 SGHTA and CDR2 FQGNSA. The CDR3 runs 14 residues. CDR3 amino acids: CASSRGQLNEKLFF. The CDR3 bases are TGTGCCAGCAGCCGGGGACAGCTAAATGAAAAACTGTTTTTT.

The chain uses TRBV6-5 and TRBJ2-2, with D possibly being TRBD2 (5 bases). Germline V gene sequence: CDR1 MNHEY, CDR2 SVGAGI. The CDR3 is 15 residues long. V lost 5 bases and J lost 6, with 16 bases in between. Here the CDR3 reads CASSADTSRAGELFF. The CDR3 DNA is TGTGCCAGCAGTGCCGACACCTCGAGGGCCGGGGAGCTGTTTTTT.

The chain uses TRBV10-2 and TRBJ1-6; 9 bases align to TRBD1. Germline V gene lookup returns CDR1 WSHSY and CDR2 SAAADI. After removal of 6 bases from V and 6 bases from J, the junction contained 6 bases not matched to a gene. The CDR3 is 15 residues long. The CDR3 DNA is TGCGCCAGCAGGACCCAGACAGGGGGTAATTCACCCCTCCACTTT. Amino acids: CASRTQTGGNSPLHF.

The chain combines TRBV6-5 with TRBJ2-3, with D hard to call. CDR3 size: 15 residues. Trimming left V 5 bases short and J 2 bases short, with 14 bases between. The germline CDR1 and CDR2 sequences are MNHEY and SVGAGI. This chain's CDR3 is CASSVVMRTTDTQYF. The CDR3 region has the DNA TGTGCCAGCAGTGTTGTGATGCGCACCACAGATACGCAGTATTTT.

V gene TRBV6-1 combines with J gene TRBJ1-1; possible D gene TRBD1, 5 bases. The ends were cut back, 7 bases at V and 1 base at J, with 16 bases in the middle. Germline V gives CDR1 MNHNS, CDR2 SASEGT. The CDR3 contains 15 residues. The CDR3 loop reads CASISGGSGNTEAFF. CDR3 nucleotide sequence: TGTGCCAGCATTAGTGGGGGGTCGGGGAACACTGAAGCTTTCTTT.

The chain is built from TRBV28 and TRBJ1-5; 9 bases are a match to TRBD1. The trim removed 2 bases at V and 4 bases at J, leaving 9 bases unmatched. Germline CDR1 is MDHEN and CDR2 is SYDVKM. CDR3 length equals 17 residues. This chain's CDR3 is CASSLLGTGIRNQPQHF. CDR3 nucleotides: TGTGCCAGCAGTTTACTCGGGACAGGGATTAGGAATCAGCCCCAGCATTTT.

This chain joins TRBV11-3 and TRBJ2-7, with 7 bases that match TRBD1. V gave up 5 bases and J gave up 2 bases; unmatched junction bases: 6. The CDR3 totals 14 residues. Germline assignment: CDR1 SGHNT and CDR2 YENEEA. The chain's CDR3 is CASSRQGSTYEQYF. The CDR3 region has the DNA TGTGCCAGCAGCCGACAGGGCTCTACCTACGAGCAGTACTTC.

The rearrangement links TRBV19 to TRBJ2-3; maybe TRBD1 (5 bases). Trimming took 0 bases from V and 3 from J, leaving 19 bases between them. The CDR3 is 18 amino acids. Per germline, CDR1 LNHDA and CDR2 SQIVND (reference sequence). The CDR3 DNA reads as TGTGCCAGTAGTATAGATTTTGCAGGGCCTGGGTTGACAGATACGCAGTATTTT. Residues: CASSIDFAGPGLTDTQYF.

The chain carries TRBV15 and TRBJ1-5, with 9 positions matching TRBD1. This CDR3 spans 16 amino acids. V lost 0 bases and J lost 4; bases outside the gene matches: 4. CDR1 LNHNV and CDR2 YYDKDF come from the germline V gene (reference sequence). The CDR3 region is CATSRDKGTGNQPQHF. DNA of the CDR3: TGTGCCACCAGCAGAGATAAGGGGACAGGGAATCAGCCCCAGCATTTT. Using reference TRBV15 and TRBJ1-5 for the parts outside the CDR3, the full variable domain is DAMVIQNPRYQVTQFGKPVTLSCSQTLNHNVMYWYQQKSSQAPKLLFHYYDKDFNNEADTPDNFQSRRPNTSFCFLDIRSPGLGDTAMYLCATSRDKGTGNQPQHFGDGTRLSIL.

The chain carries TRBV10-1 and TRBJ1-1; 8 positions agree with TRBD1. With 6 bases clipped from V and 7 bases from J, the junction kept 4 bases outside the gene matches. This CDR3 is built from 12 residues. Germline V gene lookup returns CDR1 WNHNN and CDR2 SYGVQD (reference sequence). CDR3: CASSRTGSEAFF. The DNA of the CDR3 is TGCGCCAGCAGCAGGACAGGGAGTGAAGCTTTCTTT.